Detailed here is one T cell receptor (beta chain). Its antigen is as yet unknown. These data originate in a study of T cell responses to AZD1222 COVID-19 vaccine. Study observations and caveats: Donors were largely white British and mainly female; clonal diversity was possibly underestimated. Scientists sampled the repertoires only once the peak T cell response had passed. Two AZD1222 administrations were followed by greater Spike-specific TCR breadth and depth. Reportedly, nearly half of unique spike TCRs recognized epitopes outside B.1.351/B.1.1.7 mutations.

The protocol was immunoSEQ multiplex PCR, while the TCRdb copy is restricted to in-frame clones and leaves out a portion. The data show approximately 77,000 clones, with roughly 90% seen just once and around 4.5% held by the top ten. Trimming at V came to 0 bases and at J to 6 bases, leaving 5 bases not matched to a gene. The CDR3 has 14 residues. CDR1 and CDR2 from the germline V gene are SGDLS and YYNGEE. V usage is TRBV9 and J usage is TRBJ2-7; 8 nucleotides match TRBD2. The material was peripheral blood, obtained 28 days after the second AZD1222 dose. The clonotype originates from an adult who received the AZD1222 COVID-19 vaccine. CDR3 protein: CASSVVSGGAEQYF. The DNA of the CDR3 is TGTGCCAGCAGCGTAGTAAGCGGGGGAGCCGAGCAGTACTTC.